The sequence of this T cell receptor beta chain was determined in a study of blood T cell repertoires in COVID-19. Turning to the study itself: COVID-19 samples, acute and convalescent, were from the United States, Italy and Spain. T cells, B-cell-depleted T cells, or PBMCs supplied cDNA or gDNA.

V lost 6 bases and J lost 3, with 12 bases in between. The CDR3 has 13 amino acids. This clone was recorded a few times. Original handling: Reference gene primer amplification gave nucleated cell count estimates. This table comes from immunoSEQ multiplex PCR, and its TCRdb copy is limited to in-frame clones, with some not included. V, J and clone size are those of that table, while D and trimming were read from the DNA. The data show about 52,000 clones, about 91% seen once. V and J are TRBV12-3 or TRBV12-4 and TRBJ2-7; D is undetermined. Sequenced: peripheral blood. This TCR was recovered from a man aged 50-60 years with active COVID-19. The CDR3 loop reads CASSLDLGYEQYF. CDR3 DNA sequence: TGTGCCAGCAGCCTAGACTTGGGCTACGAGCAGTACTTC.